This T cell receptor beta chain was documented in a study of blood T cell repertoires in COVID-19. TCRdb's table, derived via immunoSEQ multiplex PCR, lists solely in-frame clones and lacks some. The sample lists about 130,000 clones, about 86% occurring once. CDR3 length: 14 amino acids. Germline CDR1 and CDR2: SGHRS and YFSETQ. V lost 4 bases and J 1 base, leaving 11 bases between the germline ends. This chain joins TRBV5-1 and TRBJ1-2; D not certain. Specimen: peripheral blood. The clonotype originates from a woman aged 45 to 65 with acute or convalescent COVID-19. The DNA of the CDR3 is TGCGCCAGCAGCCCGGCGGGTCTTAACTATGGCTACACCTTC. This gives the protein CASSPAGLNYGYTF.